Shown below are 23 T cell receptor delta chains from a single sample sequenced in a study of gamma-delta T cells after stem cell transplantation. TCRdb re-processed the RT-PCR reads via CATT. The sample contains about 2,900 delta-chain clones, about 33% of which appear only once. The sequencing sample was made of gamma-delta T cells. These receptors came from a human donor. It is not recorded whose cells these are; they may come from a transplant donor.

For this clone: A read error is possible here, since a much larger clone lies one base away. The sample holds other DNA sequences that translate to the same CDR3. The genes are TRDV2 and TRDJ1, with 8 bases fitting TRDD3. The CDR3 extends over 21 amino acids. Germline V gene data show CDR1 as GEAIGNYY and CDR2 as EKD. The CDR3 loop reads CACDEAPSYTGGLRYTDKLIF. The DNA for the CDR3 is TGCGCCTGTGACGAGGCCCCTTCGTATACTGGGGGCCTTAGATACACCGATAAACTCATCTTT.

Notes on this clone: One base away lies a much larger clone, so this may be a sequencing read error. This sample includes further DNA sequences coding for the same CDR3. The rearrangement uses TRDV2 and TRDJ1; TRDD3 matches 9 bases. CDR1 is GEAIGNYY and CDR2 is EKD in the germline V gene. The CDR3 loop spans 17 amino acids. The trim removed 1 base at V and 0 bases at J, leaving 8 bases unmatched. Written as DNA, the CDR3 is TGTGCCTGTGACACTTTACTGGGGGAAGGGTACACCGATAAACTCATCTTT. This codes for CACDTLLGEGYTDKLIF.

This clone is medium-sized in the sample. CDR3 loop: CACEDWGKADKLIF. The CDR3 bases are TGTGCCTGTGAAGACTGGGGGAAGGCCGATAAACTCATCTTT. The chain is built from TRDV2 and TRDJ1; 9 bases align to TRDD3. The J segment lost 3 bases and the V segment lost 4 bases, leaving 5 bases of the junction unmatched. Per germline, CDR1 GEAIGNYY and CDR2 EKD. The CDR3 spans 14 residues.

This clone was observed a handful of times. A far larger clone is off by one base, so a read error is likely. The chain is built from TRDV2 and TRDJ3; 8 bases match TRDD3. The CDR3 is made up of 21 amino acids. Germline CDR1 GEAIGNYY, CDR2 EKD. CDR3 residues: CACDILGGTKASSWDTRRMFF. CDR3 nucleotides: TGTGCCTGTGACATACTGGGGGGGACAAAGGCGAGCTCCTGGGACACCCGACGGATGTTTTTC.

In regard to this clone: A read error may be the cause here, since a much bigger clone is one base away. The same CDR3 also results from other DNA sequences found in this sample. This rearrangement joins TRDV2 to TRDJ1; tentatively, D is TRDD3 (6 bases). The CDR3 loop spans 15 amino acids. Germline CDR1 GEAIGNYY, CDR2 EKD. The CDR3: CACDPLGPRGDKLIF. CDR3 DNA sequence: TGCGCCTGTGACCCTCTGGGGCCCCGCGGCGATAAACTCATCTTT.

Remarks on this clone: Other DNA sequences in the sample encode the same CDR3. The chain uses TRDV2 and TRDJ1, with TRDD3 matching 11 bases. V dropped 3 bases and J dropped 4; count of bases not matched to a gene: 21. Germline V gives CDR1 GEAIGNYY, CDR2 EKD. This CDR3 is built from 20 residues. This chain's CDR3 is CACDQLLSQMGDTLGDKLIF. DNA of the CDR3: TGTGCCTGTGACCAGCTACTCTCCCAAATGGGGGATACGCTCGGCGATAAACTCATCTTT.

This clone rates as medium-sized. The chain carries TRDV1 and TRDJ1; TRDD3 agrees at 10 bases. The CDR3 covers 29 residues. Germline assignment: CDR1 TSWWSYY and CDR2 QGS. The ends lost 5 bases at V and 0 bases at J; junction bases unmatched: 45. The CDR3 DNA follows: TGTGCTCTTGGGCCGCCGCCCCTTTCCTATTCCCTTCTTACTGGGGGATTTCCTCCTAACCTAACCTACACCGATAAACTCATCTTT. It encodes CALGPPPLSYSLLTGGFPPNLTYTDKLIF.

Sample share makes this clone medium-sized. The chain employs TRDV2 and TRDJ1; TRDD3 matches 10 bases. The CDR3 is 17 amino acids. V shed 4 bases, J shed 8 bases, and the junction held 18 bases outside the gene matches. Germline V gene lookup returns CDR1 GEAIGNYY and CDR2 EKD. As DNA, the CDR3 is TGTGCCTGTGAACAACTCTCCGAGTGGGGGATACATAGCAAACTCATCTTT. Its protein product is CACEQLSEWGIHSKLIF.

This clone is labeled medium-sized (0.01 to 0.1%). The chain combines TRDV2 with TRDJ3, with D possibly matching TRDD3 (6 bases). Germline V gene lookup returns CDR1 GEAIGNYY and CDR2 EKD. This CDR3 has 20 amino acids. Trimming left V 3 bases short and J 0 bases short, with 20 bases between. The CDR3 DNA is TGTGCCTGTGACGAAGGGGATCTATACGGAAGCTCCTGGGACACCCGACAGATGTTTTTC. This translates into CACDEGDLYGSSWDTRQMFF.

By proportion, this clone is large. Other DNA sequences in the sample encode the same CDR3. The chain couples TRDV2 to TRDJ1; 10 bases align to TRDD3. V lost 0 bases to trimming and J lost 2 bases; unmatched junction nucleotides: 8. This CDR3 is 17 amino acids long. Per the germline V gene, CDR1 is GEAIGNYY and CDR2 is EKD. CDR3 sequence reads: CACDTLMGDTLTDKLIF. DNA of the CDR3: TGTGCCTGTGACACCCTAATGGGGGATACTCTTACCGATAAACTCATCTTT.

Sample share makes this clone large. The V gene is TRDV2, the J gene TRDJ3; tentatively, D is TRDD3 (5 bases). V was trimmed by 0 bases and J by 0 bases, leaving 11 bases between them. CDR3 length equals 18 residues. Germline V gene data show CDR1 as GEAIGNYY and CDR2 as EKD. The chain's CDR3 is CACDTGEPSSWDTRQMFF. In nucleotides, the CDR3 is TGTGCCTGTGACACCGGGGAGCCTAGCTCCTGGGACACCCGACAGATGTTTTTC.

By frequency in the sample, this clone is medium-sized. The CDR3 sequence is CACDTVTGVDQKLIF. CDR3 sequence (DNA): TGTGCCTGTGACACGGTTACTGGGGTAGACCAAAAACTCATCTTT. The chain employs TRDV2 and TRDJ1, with 7 bases identical to TRDD3. Per the germline V gene, CDR1 is GEAIGNYY and CDR2 is EKD. There are 15 residues in the CDR3. V lost 1 base, J lost 8 bases, and 12 bases stayed unmatched.

CDR3 loop: CALGEYNWGTRGPYTDKLIF. CDR3 bases: TGTGCTCTTGGGGAATATAACTGGGGGACCCGAGGTCCTTACACCGATAAACTCATCTTT. This chain links TRDV1 with TRDJ1, with 9 bases aligning to TRDD3. The length of the CDR3 is 20 residues. V lost 2 bases to trimming and J lost 0 bases; unmatched junction nucleotides: 16. CDR1 and CDR2 (germline): TSWWSYY, QGS.

The rearrangement joins TRDV2 to TRDJ1, with TRDD3 identical over 11 bases. Trimming removed 4 bases from V and 0 bases from J; junction bases left unmatched: 15. Germline loops: CDR1 GEAIGNYY, CDR2 EKD. The CDR3 spans 19 residues. The CDR3 DNA follows: TGTGCCTGTGAGACGGTCCCCACTGGGGGATATCCGTACACCGATAAACTCATCTTT. It codes for CACETVPTGGYPYTDKLIF.

This clone ranks as medium-sized. Other DNA sequences from this sample encode an identical CDR3 as well. The chain carries TRDV2 and TRDJ1, with D perhaps matching TRDD3 (6 bases). This CDR3 is 20 amino acids long. Germline CDR1 and CDR2: GEAIGNYY and EKD. Trimming shortened V by 3 bases and J by 1 base, and 29 bases separated the two germline ends. In DNA form, the CDR3 reads TGTGCCTGTGACCTTCTCGGGGGGGACCCAGAAGGGGAGAGCACCGATAAACTCATCTTT. As protein: CACDLLGGDPEGESTDKLIF.

This clone was seen only once. The TCRdb record carries a much larger clone's protein, which differs from this DNA's translation at residue 11; a read error is the likely cause, and the protein listed here is the DNA translation. The chain carries TRDV3 and TRDJ1; a possible D gene is TRDD3 (6 bases). The CDR3 totals 17 residues. Trimming removed 5 bases at V and 2 bases at J, with 27 bases between. Germline CDR1 and CDR2: TVYSNPD and GDNSRS (reference sequence). The CDR3 DNA reads as TGTGCCCCCCCCTCGACCGTGGGGATGGGAGGGACCGATAAACTCATCTTT. Its protein is CAPPSTVGMGGTDKLIF.

This clone ranks as medium-sized. The chain recombines TRDV3 with TRDJ1; no definite D call. The CDR3 has 13 residues. V was shortened by 3 bases and J by 5 bases, with 16 bases between the two germline ends. CDR1 TVYSNPD and CDR2 GDNSRS come from the germline V gene (reference sequence). The CDR3 DNA reads TGTGCCTTCCGCATAAATCCGGGAGATAAACTCATCTTT. Its protein product is CAFRINPGDKLIF.

The V and J genes are TRDV2 and TRDJ1; 7 bases are a match to TRDD3. Germline V gene data show CDR1 as GEAIGNYY and CDR2 as EKD. This CDR3 region has 17 residues. V gave up 0 bases and J gave up 0 bases; unmatched junction bases: 9. In DNA form, the CDR3 reads TGTGCCTGTGACACCGTCGGGACTGGGGTGTACACCGATAAACTCATCTTT. It is translated as CACDTVGTGVYTDKLIF.

This clone was seen more than once but under ten times. The chain couples TRDV2 to TRDJ1; 12 bases match TRDD3. Germline CDR1 GEAIGNYY, CDR2 EKD. This CDR3 region has 20 residues. V lost 0 bases, J lost 1 base, and 14 bases stayed unmatched. CDR3 region: CACDTITGGYRPRVTDKLIF. For the CDR3, the DNA is TGTGCCTGTGACACCATCACTGGGGGATACCGCCCCCGTGTCACCGATAAACTCATCTTT.

In this sample, this clone is medium-sized (0.01 to 0.1%). The chain recombines TRDV2 with TRDJ1; TRDD3 aligns across 12 bases. V was clipped by 0 bases and J by 2 bases; unmatched bases: 15. This CDR3 is 20 amino acids long. Germline CDR1 GEAIGNYY, CDR2 EKD. CDR3 region: CACDTVASGGYASGTDKLIF. The CDR3 bases are TGTGCCTGTGACACCGTGGCTTCTGGGGGATACGCGAGTGGGACCGATAAACTCATCTTT.

This clone showed up just once. A read error is possible here, since a much larger clone lies one base away. The chain joins TRDV2 to TRDJ1; 12 bases map to TRDD3. The CDR3 covers 21 residues. V lost 0 bases and J lost 2; bases outside the gene matches: 18. Germline V gene sequence: CDR1 GEAIGNYY, CDR2 EKD. The CDR3 coding sequence is TGTGCCTGTGACACCTTAAGCCCCCCAGCGCTGGGGGATACGGCTACCGATAAACTCATCTTT. Translating gives CACDTLSPPALGDTATDKLIF.

By share, this clone counts as medium-sized. V is TRDV2 and J is TRDJ1; 11 bases map to TRDD3. The CDR3 is made up of 18 amino acids. The J segment lost 0 bases and the V segment lost 0 bases, leaving 8 bases of the junction unmatched. CDR1 is GEAIGNYY and CDR2 is EKD in the germline V gene. Here the CDR3 reads CACDTAGGYTGYTDKLIF. The CDR3 nucleotides are TGTGCCTGTGACACCGCTGGGGGATACACGGGGTACACCGATAAACTCATCTTT.

As for this clone: One base separates it from a far larger clone, so it is likely a read error. The chain joins TRDV2 to TRDJ1, with a possible D match to TRDD3 (5 bases). CDR1 GEAIGNYY and CDR2 EKD come from the germline V gene. CDR3 size: 15 residues. CDR3 bases: TGTGCCCGTGACACCGTGGGGACTCGCACCGATAAACTCATCTTT. This gives the protein CARDTVGTRTDKLIF.